One and the same sample provided the 13 T cell receptor beta chains below, sequenced in a study of T cell responses to AZD1222 COVID-19 vaccine. Clones were read by immunoSEQ multiplex PCR, and TCRdb kept only the in-frame ones, dropping some. In the table there are about 200,000 clones, roughly 91% of which are singletons. Here the sequenced sample was peripheral blood, taken on day 0 of MenACWY control vaccination. These receptors were taken from an adult in good health.

The V call is TRBV19, the J call TRBJ1-5; tentative D call: TRBD1 (6 bases). The V end was cut by 5 bases, the J end by 4 bases, with 18 bases between. The CDR3 totals 16 residues. The V gene's germline CDR1 is LNHDA and CDR2 SQIVND (reference sequence). CDR3 region: CASSLRSGRGNQPQHF. CDR3 coding DNA: TGTGCCAGTAGTCTGCGTTCAGGGAGGGGGAATCAGCCCCAGCATTTT. Full variable domain (remainder filled in from reference TRBV19 and TRBJ1-5): DGGITQSPKYLFRKEGQNVTLSCEQNLNHDAMYWYRQDPGQGLRLIYYSQIVNDFQKGDIAEGYSVSREKKESFPLTVTSAQKNPTAFYLCASSLRSGRGNQPQHFGDGTRLSIL.

The chain joins TRBV28 to TRBJ1-5; D ambiguous. Trimming removed 2 bases at V and 2 bases at J, with 7 bases between. The CDR3 contains 14 residues. Germline assignment: CDR1 MDHEN and CDR2 SYDVKM. CDR3 DNA: TGTGCCAGCAGTTTAGAGGGCTGCAATCAGCCCCAGCATTTT. Its translation is CASSLEGCNQPQHF.

The chain combines TRBV29-1 with TRBJ2-7; maybe TRBD2 (6 bases). The CDR3 loop spans 13 amino acids. Germline CDR1 and CDR2: SQVTM and ANQGSEA. The germline V and J ends were trimmed by 6 bases and 2 bases, with 14 bases remaining between them. The CDR3 nucleotides are TGCAGCGTGGCAGGGACTGTTGCCTACGAGCAGTACTTC. This gives the protein CSVAGTVAYEQYF.

The V gene is TRBV6-6, the J gene TRBJ1-1; 9 positions match TRBD1. Losses at the gene ends were 8 bases for V and 2 bases for J; bases not matched to a gene: 9. The CDR3 totals 15 residues. Germline V gene data show CDR1 as MNHNY and CDR2 as SVGAGI (reference sequence). The CDR3, as DNA: TGTGCCAGCGGGAACCGGGACAGGGTTAACACTGAAGCTTTCTTT. Translated: CASGNRDRVNTEAFF.

V gene TRBV5-4 combines with J gene TRBJ1-1, with TRBD1 matching 7 bases. Germline assignment: CDR1 SGHNT and CDR2 YYREEE (reference sequence). This CDR3 contains 15 residues. V was pared by 3 bases and J by 1 base, with 6 bases of the junction left unmatched. The CDR3 loop is CASSSKWTGNTEAFF. CDR3 DNA: TGTGCCAGCAGCTCAAAATGGACAGGGAACACTGAAGCTTTCTTT.

A single count supports this clone. The V call is TRBV5-1, the J call TRBJ2-1; TRBD1 aligns across 9 bases. Germline values: CDR1 SGHRS, CDR2 YFSETQ. V lost 0 bases to trimming and J lost 3 bases; unmatched junction nucleotides: 1. This CDR3 is built from 15 residues. DNA for the CDR3: TGCGCCAGCAGCTTGGCGGGACAGGGCTACAATGAGCAGTTCTTC. Protein: CASSLAGQGYNEQFF.

V is TRBV6-6 and J is TRBJ1-5; D gene unclear. The CDR3 consists of 15 residues. The germline V gene encodes CDR1 MNHNY and CDR2 SVGAGI (reference sequence). V lost 0 bases and J 6 bases, leaving 12 bases between the germline ends. The CDR3 reads CASSYSLGSGQPQHF. Here the CDR3 DNA reads TGTGCCAGCAGTTACTCACTCGGGAGCGGTCAGCCCCAGCATTTT.

J is TRBJ2-1 and V is TRBV2; no reliable D call. The CDR3 loop spans 11 amino acids. CDR1 and CDR2 from the germline V gene are SNHLY and FYNNEI. Trimming took 4 bases from V and 7 from J, leaving 5 bases between them. The CDR3 is CASSVSNEQFF. DNA of the CDR3: TGTGCCAGCAGTGTCTCTAATGAGCAGTTCTTC.

As for this clone: The conserved closing phenylalanine or tryptophan is absent in this CDR3, likely reflecting a read error. The chain is built from TRBV27 and TRBJ1-2; 9 bases align to TRBD1. CDR1 and CDR2 from the germline V gene are MNHEY and SMNVEV (reference sequence). Trimming cost V 8 bases and J 5 bases; bases outside gene matches: 6. There are 13 residues in the CDR3. CDR3 residues: CASRDRDFYGYTL. CDR3 bases: TGTGCCAGCCGGGACAGGGACTTTTATGGCTACACCCTC.

This rearrangement joins TRBV3-1 (or the pseudogene TRBV3-2) to TRBJ1-2; D perhaps matches TRBD1 (5 bases). Germline V lookup: CDR1 LGHDT, CDR2 YNNKEL (reference sequence). The V end lost 1 base, the J end lost 8 bases, and 8 bases lay between the germline ends. The CDR3 loop spans 12 amino acids. Here the CDR3 DNA reads TGTGCCAGCAGCCAAGGTCCAGGGGGCTACACCTTC. It codes for CASSQGPGGYTF.

V usage is TRBV5-1 and J usage is TRBJ1-2; D perhaps matches TRBD1 (5 bases). Trimming removed 4 bases from V and 5 bases from J, with 15 bases in between. The V gene's germline CDR1 is SGHRS and CDR2 YFSETQ. CDR3 length equals 14 residues. Here the CDR3 DNA reads TGCGCCAGCAGCCTTGGTGGCGCAGGGTATGGCTACACCTTC. Translated, it gives CASSLGGAGYGYTF.

The V gene is TRBV30, the J gene TRBJ1-3; D ambiguous. This CDR3 region has 12 residues. CDR1 and CDR2 (germline): GTSNPN, SVGIG (reference sequence). Here the CDR3 reads CAYGNSGNTIYF. As DNA, the CDR3 is TGTGCATACGGGAACTCTGGAAACACCATATATTTT.

The chain carries TRBV13 and TRBJ2-2; 8 bases line up with TRBD2. The trim removed 7 bases at V and 1 base at J, leaving 5 bases unmatched. Germline V lookup: CDR1 PRHDT, CDR2 FYEKMQ (reference sequence). There are 15 residues in the CDR3. The DNA of the CDR3 is TGTGCCAGCACCCCGGGAGGGGAGAACACCGGGGAGCTGTTTTTT. Translating it yields CASTPGGENTGELFF.